The 9 T cell receptor beta chains given below trace back to one sample, sequenced in a study of shared clonotypes between healthy human individuals. Profiling relied on immunoSEQ multiplex PCR, and the TCRdb table lists in-frame clones only, not all of them. The sample contains about 2.4 million clones, roughly 93% of which appear only once. Material for sequencing was naive CD4+ T cells from PBMCs. Stated subset: CD45RA+ positively selected. These receptors came from a man in his late teens or twenties in good health. Some clones in this sample may be carry-over from other donors' samples.

The chain joins TRBV29-1 to TRBJ1-1, with 8 bases aligning to TRBD1. Germline V gives CDR1 SQVTM, CDR2 ANQGSEA. The CDR3 length is 15 residues. The junction had 11 bases not matched to a gene; V was cut back by 7 bases and J by 1 base. The CDR3 nucleotides read TGCAGCGCATGGAAAATCACAGGGGGGAACACTGAAGCTTTCTTT. Translating it yields CSAWKITGGNTEAFF.

The V call is TRBV11-3, the J call TRBJ2-3; D unclear. Trimming removed 4 bases at V and 4 bases at J, with 9 bases between. The CDR3 length is 13 residues. Germline values: CDR1 SGHNT, CDR2 YENEEA. The DNA for the CDR3 is TGTGCCAGCAGCTCCGAGTCGGCAGATACGCAGTATTTT. Translated, it gives CASSSESADTQYF.

The rearrangement uses TRBV7-3 and TRBJ1-1; D is ambiguous. The length of the CDR3 is 15 residues. CDR1 is SGHTA, CDR2 FQGTGA, per germline. With 5 bases removed from V and 3 bases from J, the gap between germline ends came to 16 bases. This CDR3 reads CASSPTGNQYTEAFF. The CDR3 DNA reads TGTGCCAGCAGCCCCACGGGGAATCAATACACTGAAGCTTTCTTT.

V is TRBV2 and J is TRBJ1-2; 8 nucleotides align to TRBD1. The CDR3 has 14 residues. With 6 bases clipped from V and 5 bases from J, the junction kept 8 bases outside the gene matches. Germline V gives CDR1 SNHLY, CDR2 FYNNEI. The DNA of the CDR3 is TGTGCCAGCAGCTCGGACAGGGCTATATATGGCTACACCTTC. Translated: CASSSDRAIYGYTF. Full variable domain (rest looked up from reference TRBV2 and TRBJ1-2): EPEVTQTPSHQVTQMGQEVILRCVPISNHLYFYWYRQILGQKVEFLVSFYNNEISEKSEIFDDQFSVERPDGSNFTLKIRSTKLEDSAMYFCASSSDRAIYGYTFGSGTRLTVV.

This clone was found once. This sequence joins TRBV7-3 and TRBJ2-3; no firm D call. CDR3 length equals 13 residues. From germline, CDR1 is SGHTA and CDR2 FQGTGA. V lost 6 bases, J lost 2 bases, and 9 bases lay in between. DNA for the CDR3: TGTGCCAGCAGTAATCGGCCCACAGATACGCAGTATTTT. This encodes CASSNRPTDTQYF. The full variable domain, completed using reference TRBV7-3 and TRBJ2-3, is GAGVSQTPSNKVTEKGKYVELRCDPISGHTALYWYRQSLGQGPEFLIYFQGTGAADDSGLPNDRFFAVRPEGSVSTLKIQRTERGDSAVYLCASSNRPTDTQYFGPGTRLTVL.

This sequence joins TRBV6-5 and TRBJ2-1; a possible D gene is TRBD2 (5 bases). Trimming took off 4 bases at V and 0 bases at J, with 10 bases between the two ends. The CDR3 is 15 amino acids. CDR1 is MNHEY, CDR2 SVGAGI, per germline. This chain's CDR3 is CASSWQRDSYNEQFF. CDR3 DNA sequence: TGTGCCAGCAGTTGGCAGAGGGACTCCTACAATGAGCAGTTCTTC.

This sequence joins TRBV5-4 and TRBJ1-1; D remains ambiguous. CDR1 is SGHNT, CDR2 YYREEE, per germline (reference sequence). V lost 1 base to trimming and J lost 1 base, with 17 bases between them. The CDR3 sequence is 17 residues long. DNA for the CDR3: TGTGCCAGCAGCTTGTCCGGAACCCGAGTGCGGAACACTGAAGCTTTCTTT. Its translation is CASSLSGTRVRNTEAFF.

This chain joins TRBV7-8 and TRBJ1-3, with D tentatively TRBD1 or TRBD2 (5 bases each). Near its end, the DNA agrees better with TRBJ2-2, so the J call may be wrong. Germline CDR1 and CDR2: SGHVS and FQNEAQ. This CDR3 has 16 residues. The CDR3 region is CASSPGWGRNTGELFF. The CDR3 nucleotides are TGTGCCAGCAGCCCCGGGTGGGGGAGAAACACCGGGGAGCTGTTTTTT.

This chain links TRBV7-2 with TRBJ2-1, with D possibly matching TRBD1 (5 bases). Germline V lookup: CDR1 SGHTA, CDR2 FQGNSA. The CDR3 totals 14 residues. V lost 4 bases and J 3 bases, leaving 10 bases between the germline ends. The CDR3 sequence: CASSYDSDYNEQFF. In DNA form, the CDR3 reads TGTGCCAGCAGCTATGACAGCGACTACAATGAGCAGTTCTTC. The variable domain in full, completed from reference TRBV7-2 and TRBJ2-1, reads GAGVSQSPSNKVTEKGKDVELRCDPISGHTALYWYRQSLGQGLEFLIYFQGNSAPDKSGLPSDRFSAERTGGSVSTLTIQRTQQEDSAVYLCASSYDSDYNEQFFGPGTRLTVL.